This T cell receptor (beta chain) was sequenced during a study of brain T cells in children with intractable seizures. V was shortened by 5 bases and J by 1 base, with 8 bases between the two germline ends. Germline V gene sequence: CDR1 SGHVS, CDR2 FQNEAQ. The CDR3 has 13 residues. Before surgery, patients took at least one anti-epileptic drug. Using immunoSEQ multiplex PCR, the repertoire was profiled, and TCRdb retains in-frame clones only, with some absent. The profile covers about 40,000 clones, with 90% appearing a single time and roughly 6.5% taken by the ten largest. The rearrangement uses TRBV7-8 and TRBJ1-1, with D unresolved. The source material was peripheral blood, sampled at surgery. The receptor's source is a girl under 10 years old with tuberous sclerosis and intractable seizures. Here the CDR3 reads CASSPMPNTEAFF. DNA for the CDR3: TGTGCCAGCAGCCCTATGCCGAACACTGAAGCTTTCTTT.